The 4 T cell receptor beta chains below were found in one sample sequenced in a study of blood T cell repertoires in COVID-19. Generated by immunoSEQ multiplex PCR, the TCRdb table keeps only in-frame clones and is missing some. The sample holds 130,000 to 150,000 clones, 70% to 90% seen once. Input material: peripheral blood. Receptors originate from a woman aged 40 to 55 with active or convalescent COVID-19.

This chain uses TRBV7-2 with TRBJ1-1; possible D gene TRBD1, 6 bases. The CDR3 length is 13 residues. The ends were cut back, 5 bases at V and 7 bases at J, with 14 bases in the middle. Germline lookup yields CDR1 SGHTA and CDR2 FQGNSA. CDR3 protein: CASSPHDRSEAFF. CDR3 sequence (DNA): TGTGCCAGCAGCCCACACGACAGGAGTGAAGCTTTCTTT.

The chain is built from TRBV7-2 and TRBJ2-3, with 7 positions matching TRBD2. The CDR3 has 14 amino acids. The trim removed 5 bases at V and 5 bases at J, leaving 7 bases unmatched. Germline CDR1 reads SGHTA; CDR2 reads FQGNSA. CDR3 region: CASSILGGGDTQYF. CDR3 DNA sequence: TGTGCCAGCAGCATCCTGGGGGGGGGAGATACGCAGTATTTT.

The V gene is TRBV10-2, the J gene TRBJ1-2, with 9 positions matching TRBD1. From germline, CDR1 is WSHSY and CDR2 SAAADI. V was clipped by 5 bases and J by 1 base; unmatched bases: 5. CDR3 size: 15 residues. The CDR3 DNA follows: TGCGCCAGCAGTTGGGGGGACAGGGATAACTATGGCTACACCTTC. It codes for CASSWGDRDNYGYTF.

The CDR3 sequence is CASRDRYTNEKLFF. CDR3 coding DNA: TGTGCCAGCAGAGACAGATACACTAATGAAAAACTGTTTTTT. The rearrangement uses TRBV28 and TRBJ1-4, with D possibly being TRBD1 (5 bases). Germline V gene sequence: CDR1 MDHEN, CDR2 SYDVKM. The CDR3 is 14 residues long. Deletions cut 6 bases from V and 2 bases from J, with 10 bases between.